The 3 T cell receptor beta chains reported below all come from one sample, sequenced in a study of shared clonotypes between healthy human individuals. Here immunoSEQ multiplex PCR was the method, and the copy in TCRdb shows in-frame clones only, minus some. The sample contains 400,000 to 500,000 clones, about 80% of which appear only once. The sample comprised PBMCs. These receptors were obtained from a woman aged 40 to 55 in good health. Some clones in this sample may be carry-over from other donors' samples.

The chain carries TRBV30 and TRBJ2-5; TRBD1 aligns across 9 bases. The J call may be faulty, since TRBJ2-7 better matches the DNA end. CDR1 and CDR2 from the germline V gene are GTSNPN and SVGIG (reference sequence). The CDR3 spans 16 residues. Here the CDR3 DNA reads TGTGCCTGGACCCCCTTGGGGGGACAGGGAGGCTACGAGCAGTACTTC. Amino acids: CAWTPLGGQGGYEQYF.

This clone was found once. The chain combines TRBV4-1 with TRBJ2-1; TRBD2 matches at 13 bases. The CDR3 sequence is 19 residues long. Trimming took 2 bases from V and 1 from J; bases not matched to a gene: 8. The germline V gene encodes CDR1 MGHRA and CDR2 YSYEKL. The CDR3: CASSQIGLAGVRSYNEQFF. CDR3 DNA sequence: TGCGCCAGCAGCCAAATTGGACTAGCGGGAGTCAGGTCCTACAATGAGCAGTTCTTC.

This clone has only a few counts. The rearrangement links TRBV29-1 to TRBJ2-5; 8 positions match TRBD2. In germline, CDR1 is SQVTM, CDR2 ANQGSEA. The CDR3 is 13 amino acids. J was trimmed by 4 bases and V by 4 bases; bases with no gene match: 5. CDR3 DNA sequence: TGCAGCGTTGCGACTAGCGCAGGAGAGACCCAGTACTTC. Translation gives CSVATSAGETQYF.